This T cell receptor beta chain comes out of a study of T cell responses to AZD1222 COVID-19 vaccine. Generated by immunoSEQ multiplex PCR, the TCRdb table keeps only in-frame clones and is missing some. The sample shows about 140,000 clones, roughly 92% of them seen only once. Whole-study results and caveats: Regions 160-218 and 743-854 held dominance among vaccine-associated CD4 TCRs, which spanned spike. A mostly white British donor set with more females was recruited, and clonal diversity was possibly underestimated. Spike-specific TCRs gained breadth and depth after people received two AZD1222 doses.

Note on this clone: Its target is unknown.

The specimen comprised peripheral blood, sampled on day 0 of AZD1222 vaccination. This TCR came from an adult in good health.

CDR3 region: CASSLGSVGSLRLGEKLFF. CDR3 nucleotides: TGTGCCAGCAGCTTAGGTTCGGTGGGCAGTTTGCGGCTAGGTGAAAAACTGTTTTTT. The V gene is TRBV11-2, the J gene TRBJ1-4; D is unclear. The V gene's germline CDR1 is SGHAT and CDR2 FQNNGV. This CDR3 is 19 amino acids long. V lost 1 base and J lost 7, with 25 bases in between.